This T cell receptor (beta chain) was identified in a study of blood T cell repertoires in COVID-19. The overall study: From T cells, B-cell-depleted T cells, or PBMCs came the material, which was cDNA or gDNA.

TCRdb's table, derived via immunoSEQ multiplex PCR, lists solely in-frame clones and lacks some. The data hold 40,000 to 55,000 clones, with 80% to 90% observed a single time. The CDR3 loop spans 16 amino acids. V gave up 4 bases and J gave up 6 bases; unmatched junction bases: 11. The V gene's germline CDR1 is KGHDR and CDR2 SFDVKD. The sequenced sample consisted of peripheral blood. The genes are TRBV24-1 and TRBJ2-1, with 7 bases identical to TRBD2. The receptor was isolated from a human donor in a cohort sampled during active COVID-19. Here the CDR3 DNA reads TGTGCCACCAGTGACCCCGGAACGGGAGGAGGCAATGAGCAGTTCTTC. It codes for CATSDPGTGGGNEQFF.